Below, 21 T cell receptor beta chains from the same sample are listed, as sequenced in a study of T cell responses to AZD1222 COVID-19 vaccine listed by TCRdb under 2021. The time point label of this sample denotes: baseline before first vaccination. Library preparation was by the immunoSEQ multiplex PCR assay. In its TCRdb copy, this immuneACCESS table keeps in-frame sequences only and misses some clones. Where compared with another copy, unresolved V genes explain less than half of these, and the others have no known cause. Across this sample there are around 200,000 clones, with around 90% seen only once. More than 0.4% of the sample belongs to the ten largest clones. The sample was peripheral blood, taken on day 0 of AZD1222 vaccination. These receptors came from an adult in good health.

V usage is TRBV29-1 and J usage is TRBJ2-1, with TRBD2 matching 9 bases. Per germline, CDR1 SQVTM and CDR2 ANQGSEA. Trimming cost V 8 bases and J 2 bases; bases outside gene matches: 13. CDR3 size: 16 residues. CDR3 nucleotides: TGCAGCTTTCTCCGCGGGGGGGTCGTAGCCTACAATGAGCAGTTCTTC. This codes for CSFLRGGVVAYNEQFF.

This clone occurred once. The rearrangement links TRBV21-1 to TRBJ1-5; the listed D gene, TRBD1, was not tested against the DNA. TRBV21-1 is shown as a pseudogene. CDR3 size: 18 residues. The CDR3 region is CASSKGGGQGINNQPQHF. The CDR3 DNA is TGTGCCAGCAGCAAAGGGGGGGGACAGGGTATAAACAATCAGCCCCAGCATTTT.

The chain joins TRBV19 to TRBJ1-2; 10 nucleotides match TRBD1. Germline trimming cut 5 bases from V and 7 bases from J; bases unmatched to any gene: 7. The CDR3 spans 14 residues. Germline-derived CDR1 and CDR2 are LNHDA and SQIVND (reference sequence). CDR3 in amino acids: CASSSTGGAGGYTF. The CDR3, as DNA: TGTGCCAGTAGTTCGACAGGGGGCGCCGGTGGCTACACCTTC.

Ten or more counts support this clone. The rearrangement uses TRBV7-8 and TRBJ2-7; no clear D. Trimming left V 5 bases short and J 2 bases short, with 10 bases between. CDR1 is SGHVS, CDR2 FQNEAQ, per germline. The CDR3 is made up of 13 amino acids. CDR3 residues: CASSPAPPYEQYF. CDR3 DNA sequence: TGTGCCAGCAGCCCCGCGCCTCCCTACGAGCAGTACTTC.

The genes are TRBV5-1 and TRBJ2-7, with 10 nucleotides matching TRBD2. In germline, CDR1 is SGHRS, CDR2 YFSETQ. The CDR3 sequence is 16 residues long. Unmatched junction bases numbered 8, after V lost 4 bases and J lost 1 base. The CDR3 here is CASSAGLAGVSYEQYF. The CDR3 nucleotides are TGCGCCAGCAGCGCGGGTCTAGCGGGGGTTTCCTACGAGCAGTACTTC. The full variable domain, its missing parts supplied by reference TRBV5-1 and TRBJ2-7, is KAGVTQTPRYLIKTRGQQVTLSCSPISGHRSVSWYQQTPGQGLQFLFEYFSETQRNKGNFPGRFSGRQFSNSRSEMNVSTLELGDSALYLCASSAGLAGVSYEQYFGPGTRLTVT.

The chain joins TRBV7-3 to TRBJ1-2, with D perhaps matching TRBD1 (6 bases). There are 14 residues in the CDR3. The V end lost 1 base, the J end lost 8 bases, and 14 bases lay between the germline ends. Germline assignment: CDR1 SGHTA and CDR2 FQGTGA. This CDR3 reads CASSLNGGLGGYTF. The DNA of the CDR3 is TGTGCCAGCAGCTTAAACGGGGGGCTCGGCGGCTACACCTTC.

The chain is built from TRBV28 and TRBJ1-6; 11 nucleotides line up with TRBD1. This CDR3 is 15 amino acids long. Per germline, CDR1 MDHEN and CDR2 SYDVKM. The trim removed 4 bases at V and 9 bases at J, leaving 5 bases unmatched. CDR3 sequence (DNA): TGTGCCAGCAGTTCACCCGGACAGGGGGCTTCACCCCTCCACTTT. This translates into CASSSPGQGASPLHF.

This clone was counted once. The chain is built from TRBV7-9 and TRBJ2-3; D gene unclear. V was shortened by 1 base and J by 1 base, with 6 bases between the two germline ends. In germline, CDR1 is SEHNR, CDR2 FQNEAQ (reference sequence). The CDR3 is 14 residues long. This chain's CDR3 is CASSLGLGTDTQYF. For the CDR3, the DNA is TGTGCCAGCAGCTTAGGGCTCGGCACAGATACGCAGTATTTT.

This rearrangement joins TRBV6-2 or TRBV6-3 to TRBJ2-1; TRBD2 matches 8 bases. V was pared by 2 bases and J by 8 bases, with 2 bases of the junction left unmatched. The CDR3 loop spans 13 amino acids. CDR1 and CDR2 (germline): MNHEY, SVGEGT. CDR3 residues: CASSYHSGDEQFF. The CDR3 DNA follows: TGTGCCAGCAGTTACCATAGCGGGGATGAGCAGTTCTTC.

The V gene is TRBV15, the J gene TRBJ2-7, with TRBD1 identical over 12 bases. The germline V gene encodes CDR1 LNHNV and CDR2 YYDKDF (reference sequence). V was pared by 1 base and J by 5 bases, with 6 bases of the junction left unmatched. The length of the CDR3 is 16 residues. The CDR3 loop is CATSRGVGQGAHEQYF. The DNA for the CDR3 is TGTGCCACCAGCAGAGGGGTGGGACAGGGGGCCCACGAGCAGTACTTC.

This clone appeared a single time. This chain joins TRBV19 and TRBJ2-1, with D possibly matching TRBD1 (5 bases). Per germline, CDR1 LNHDA and CDR2 SQIVND (reference sequence). CDR3 length: 13 amino acids. Trimming stripped 2 bases from V and 9 bases from J, with 11 bases between. The CDR3 DNA sequence: TGTGCCAGTAGTATAAAGGGGAAGGGTGAGCAGTTCTTC. This encodes CASSIKGKGEQFF. The full variable domain, rest sourced from reference TRBV19 and TRBJ2-1, is DGGITQSPKYLFRKEGQNVTLSCEQNLNHDAMYWYRQDPGQGLRLIYYSQIVNDFQKGDIAEGYSVSREKKESFPLTVTSAQKNPTAFYLCASSIKGKGEQFFGPGTRLTVL.

The chain has TRBV27 and TRBJ1-5; 10 bases are a match to TRBD1. Germline-derived CDR1 and CDR2 are MNHEY and SMNVEV (reference sequence). Losses at the gene ends were 3 bases for V and 4 bases for J; bases not matched to a gene: 6. The CDR3 is 16 amino acids. In DNA form, the CDR3 reads TGTGCCAGCAGTTTCTTAAGGACAGGGGGTAATCAGCCCCAGCATTTT. Protein sequence: CASSFLRTGGNQPQHF.

The chain uses TRBV18 and TRBJ1-5; no firm D call. V shed 3 bases and J shed 3 bases, with 12 bases lying between them. The CDR3 is 15 residues long. Germline V gives CDR1 KGHSH, CDR2 LQKENI. CDR3 sequence (DNA): TGTGCCAGCTCACCTACCCAGGTGGACAATCAGCCCCAGCATTTT. Amino acid sequence: CASSPTQVDNQPQHF.

The chain uses TRBV7-2 and TRBJ1-2; D ambiguous. Looked up from germline, CDR1 is SGHTA and CDR2 is FQGNSA. The CDR3 consists of 14 residues. With 1 base removed from V and 1 base from J, the gap between germline ends came to 7 bases. CDR3 DNA sequence: TGTGCCAGCAGCTTAGGCCAGGTTAACTATGGCTACACCTTC. Its translation: CASSLGQVNYGYTF.

The chain combines TRBV4-3 with TRBJ1-6, with 10 bases aligning to TRBD1. V lost 0 bases to trimming and J lost 2 bases; unmatched junction nucleotides: 4. The CDR3 runs to 18 residues. CDR1 and CDR2 from the germline V gene are LGHNA and YSLEER. The DNA for the CDR3 is TGCGCCAGCAGCCAAGACCCGACAGGGGGCACCTATAATTCACCCCTCCACTTT. It translates to CASSQDPTGGTYNSPLHF.

V gene TRBV28 combines with J gene TRBJ2-5; 9 bases map to TRBD2. Unmatched junction bases numbered 12, after V lost 2 bases and J lost 5 bases. CDR1 and CDR2 from the germline V gene are MDHEN and SYDVKM. The CDR3 contains 17 residues. The chain's CDR3 is CASSLPTAGGPGETQYF. The CDR3 coding sequence is TGTGCCAGCAGTTTACCGACTGCGGGAGGGCCTGGGGAGACCCAGTACTTC. The full variable domain, completed using reference TRBV28 and TRBJ2-5, is DVKVTQSSRYLVKRTGEKVFLECVQDMDHENMFWYRQDPGLGLRLIYFSYDVKMKEKGDIPEGYSVSREKKERFSLILESASTNQTSMYLCASSLPTAGGPGETQYFGPGTRLLVL.

The sample holds a few counts of this clone. The chain combines TRBV12-3 or TRBV12-4 with TRBJ1-2; 11 bases line up with TRBD1. The ends lost 5 bases at V and 8 bases at J; junction bases unmatched: 4. The CDR3 spans 13 residues. The CDR3 here is CASSGQGARGYTF. The CDR3 DNA reads as TGTGCCAGCAGTGGACAGGGGGCACGAGGCTACACCTTC.

V usage is TRBV6-5 and J usage is TRBJ1-1, with a tentative D call TRBD1 (6 bases). The CDR3 length is 13 residues. CDR1 is MNHEY, CDR2 SVGAGI, per germline. V lost 6 bases to trimming and J lost 4 bases, with 12 bases between them. CDR3 sequence reads: CASRRGGRTEAFF. CDR3 sequence (DNA): TGTGCCAGCAGGAGGGGGGGTCGCACTGAAGCTTTCTTT.

This chain joins TRBV9 and TRBJ1-6, with D possibly being TRBD1 (5 bases). Germline V gene lookup returns CDR1 SGDLS and CDR2 YYNGEE. Trimming stripped 3 bases from V and 8 bases from J, with 15 bases between. The CDR3 covers 15 residues. CDR3 DNA sequence: TGTGCCAGCAGCGCGGAGGGACGGTTACATTCACCCCTCCACTTT. Protein sequence: CASSAEGRLHSPLHF.

The rearrangement links TRBV6-1 to TRBJ1-1; TRBD1 matches 8 bases. CDR1 is MNHNS, CDR2 SASEGT, per germline. J lost 5 bases, V lost 2 bases, and 7 bases had no gene match. CDR3 length: 15 residues. The CDR3 here is CASSEPTGGGTEAFF. CDR3 nucleotide sequence: TGTGCCAGCAGTGAACCAACAGGGGGAGGAACTGAAGCTTTCTTT.

This clone was seen only a few times. The chain is built from TRBV10-3 and TRBJ1-5; TRBD1 agrees at 8 bases. From germline, CDR1 is ENHRY and CDR2 SYGVKD. The CDR3 is 14 residues long. The J segment lost 5 bases and the V segment lost 7 bases, leaving 7 bases of the junction unmatched. The CDR3 protein is CAINPTGDDQPQHF. The CDR3 DNA reads as TGTGCCATCAACCCGACAGGGGATGATCAGCCCCAGCATTTT.